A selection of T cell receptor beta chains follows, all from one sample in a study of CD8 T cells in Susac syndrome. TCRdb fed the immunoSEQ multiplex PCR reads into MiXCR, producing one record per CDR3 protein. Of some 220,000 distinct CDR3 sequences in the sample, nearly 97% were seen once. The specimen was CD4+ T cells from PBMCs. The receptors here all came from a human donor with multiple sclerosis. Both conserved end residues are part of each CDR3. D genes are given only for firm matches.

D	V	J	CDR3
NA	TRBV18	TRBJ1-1	CASSPLTGMNTEAFF
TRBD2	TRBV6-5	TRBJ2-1	CASSYSARGGLNEQFF
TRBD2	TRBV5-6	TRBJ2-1	CASSLMLVAGGNEQFF
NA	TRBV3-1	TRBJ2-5	CASSPNPGAGRETQYF
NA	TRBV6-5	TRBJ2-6	CASSYSQVVSPGANVLTF
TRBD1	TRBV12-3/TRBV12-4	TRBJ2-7	CASSSGQGGVIYEQYF
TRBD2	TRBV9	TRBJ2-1	CASSAPPLAGGDNEQFF
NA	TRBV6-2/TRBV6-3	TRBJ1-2	CASTEGRNYGYTF
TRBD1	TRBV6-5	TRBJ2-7	CASSYSVLGQGAKEQYF
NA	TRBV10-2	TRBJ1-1	CASSEFRLGSEAFF
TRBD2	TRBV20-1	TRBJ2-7	CSASFRGGRRAYEQYF
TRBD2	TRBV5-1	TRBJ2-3	CASSLFTSGTDTQYF
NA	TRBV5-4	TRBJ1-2	CASSTRTEANYGYTF
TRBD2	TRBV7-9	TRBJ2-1	CASSGSSYNEQFF
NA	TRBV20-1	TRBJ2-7	CSAGYPATRLNEQYF
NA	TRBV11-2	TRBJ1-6	CASSLAQGRPLHF
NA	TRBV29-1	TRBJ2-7	CSVYLAPLGEQYF
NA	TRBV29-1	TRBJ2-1	CSSRIAEGPYNEQFF
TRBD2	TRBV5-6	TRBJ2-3	CASSLVSGGTDTQYF
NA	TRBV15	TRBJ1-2	CATSEEIRDIGPYGYTF
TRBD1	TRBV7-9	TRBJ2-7	CASSPRTGGGYEQYF
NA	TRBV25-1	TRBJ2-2	CASSPPSGWVAGELFF
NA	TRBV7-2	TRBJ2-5	CASSQTRGALGTQYF
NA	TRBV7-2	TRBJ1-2	CASSPRVTQGSYGYTF
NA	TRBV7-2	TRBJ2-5	CASSSYFETQYF
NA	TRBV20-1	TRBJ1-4	CSAQGPNEKLFF
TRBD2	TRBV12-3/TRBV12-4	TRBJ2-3	CASSLSGGAGDTQYF
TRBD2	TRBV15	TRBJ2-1	CATSGVRLAGSEQFF
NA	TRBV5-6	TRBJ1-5	CASSFGQHNQPQHF
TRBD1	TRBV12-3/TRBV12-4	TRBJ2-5	CASRTGVVETQYF
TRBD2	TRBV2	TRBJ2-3	CASSGASGGGLYF
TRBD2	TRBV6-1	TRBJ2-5	CASSPLAGVQETQYF
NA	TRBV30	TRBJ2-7	CAWSRPRGNYEQYF
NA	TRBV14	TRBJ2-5	CASSQGARGTQYF
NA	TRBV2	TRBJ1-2	CASSETAGLGGYTF
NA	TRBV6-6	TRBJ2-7	CASSPLAAAPSDEQYF
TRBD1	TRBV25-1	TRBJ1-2	CASSRTGLNYGYTF
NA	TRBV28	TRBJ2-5	CASSEQGGETQYF
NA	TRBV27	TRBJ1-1	CASSPLVGGTEAFF
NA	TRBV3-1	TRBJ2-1	CASSSRGGPRDNEQFF
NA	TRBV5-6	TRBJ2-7	CASSLWQTTSEQYF
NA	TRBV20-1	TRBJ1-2	CSAPIRRGSYGGYTF
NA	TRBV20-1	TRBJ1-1	CSAPLRNTEAFF
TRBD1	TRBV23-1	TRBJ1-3	CASSPGTGPRGYTIYF
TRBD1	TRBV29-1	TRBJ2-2	CSVYRGLTGELFF
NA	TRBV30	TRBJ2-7	CAWSMGVYEQYF
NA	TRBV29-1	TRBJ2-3	CSPRTESTDTQYF
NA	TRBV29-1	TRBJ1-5	CSAITPNQPQHF
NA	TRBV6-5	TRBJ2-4	CASSYGPAQYF
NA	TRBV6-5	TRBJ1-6	CASSYSTGMAPLHF
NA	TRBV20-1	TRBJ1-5	CRRHDRLAMVPQHF
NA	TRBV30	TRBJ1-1	CAWSYSENTEAFF
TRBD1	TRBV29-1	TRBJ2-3	CSVDRTGGPDTQYF
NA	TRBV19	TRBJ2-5	CASSFTGETQYF
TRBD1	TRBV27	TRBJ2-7	CASSSPGQVLATEQYF